The 8 T cell receptor beta chains given below trace back to one sample, sequenced in a study of CD8 T cells in Susac syndrome. It was with random hexamers that roughly 0.45 to 1 ug RNA was reverse transcribed. TCRdb called the immunoSEQ multiplex PCR reads again in MiXCR, with one record for every CDR3 protein. The sample carries around 170,000 distinct CDR3 sequences, approximately 95% recorded once. Sequencing input: CD4+ T cells from PBMCs. Receptors were obtained from a human donor with Susac syndrome.

The chain is built from TRBV20-1 and TRBJ2-3, with a tentative D call TRBD2 (5 bases). V gave up 4 bases and J gave up 8 bases, with 10 bases separating them. This CDR3 spans 11 amino acids. The germline V gene encodes CDR1 DFQATT and CDR2 SNEGSKA (reference sequence). CDR3 DNA: TGCAGTGCTATCGTAGGAGGTACGCAGTATTTT. Amino acids: CSAIVGGTQYF.

In DNA form, the CDR3 reads TGTGCCAGCAGCCCCCCGGTCCCGAATGAGCAGTTCTTC. It is translated as CASSPPVPNEQFF. The V and J genes are TRBV28 and TRBJ2-1; D is undetermined. Trimming pared 6 bases from V and 7 bases from J, leaving 13 bases between. The CDR3 is made up of 13 amino acids. Germline V gene sequence: CDR1 MDHEN, CDR2 SYDVKM.

The chain carries TRBV4-3 and TRBJ2-4, with 7 bases matching TRBD2. CDR1 is LGHNA and CDR2 is YSLEER in the germline V gene. The trim removed 0 bases at V and 3 bases at J, leaving 5 bases unmatched. The CDR3 sequence is 16 residues long. CDR3 in amino acids: CASSQELGGDKNIQYF. The CDR3 nucleotides read TGCGCCAGCAGCCAAGAGTTGGGGGGGGACAAAAACATTCAGTACTTC.

The chain joins TRBV27 to TRBJ1-1; D ambiguous. Trimming left V 3 bases short and J 0 bases short, with 14 bases between. The CDR3 covers 16 residues. Germline CDR1 reads MNHEY; CDR2 reads SMNVEV (reference sequence). The CDR3 DNA sequence: TGTGCCAGCAGTTTTCGGGCCGCGGGAGTGAACACTGAAGCTTTCTTT. Translated, it gives CASSFRAAGVNTEAFF.

The chain has TRBV3-1 and TRBJ2-7; the D is unclear. Germline assignment: CDR1 LGHDT and CDR2 YNNKEL (reference sequence). This CDR3 is 15 amino acids long. The germline V and J ends were trimmed by 0 bases and 0 bases, with 9 bases remaining between them. The CDR3, as DNA: TGTGCCAGCAGCCAAGAGTGGATTAACTCCTACGAGCAGTACTTC. Translation gives CASSQEWINSYEQYF.

V and J are TRBV7-2 and TRBJ2-7, with D possibly being TRBD1 (6 bases). Trimming pared 5 bases from V and 0 bases from J, leaving 11 bases between. The CDR3 spans 14 residues. Germline CDR1 and CDR2: SGHTA and FQGNSA. The CDR3: CASSEDRNSYEQYF. CDR3 DNA sequence: TGTGCCAGCAGCGAAGACAGGAACTCCTACGAGCAGTACTTC.

The CDR3 DNA is TGCAGCGTAGACTCAGACAGGGCCTCCTACAATGAGCAGTTCTTC. Protein product: CSVDSDRASYNEQFF. V and J are TRBV29-1 and TRBJ2-1, with 7 nucleotides matching TRBD1. The germline gives CDR1 SQVTM, CDR2 ANQGSEA. This CDR3 has 15 amino acids. Losses at the gene ends were 6 bases for V and 0 bases for J; bases not matched to a gene: 8.

The chain is built from TRBV4-3 and TRBJ2-1, with no clear D. CDR3 length: 13 residues. Trimming took off 3 bases at V and 7 bases at J, with 10 bases between the two ends. Germline V gives CDR1 LGHNA, CDR2 YSLEER. The CDR3 protein is CASSHLQVNEQFF. The CDR3 DNA sequence: TGCGCCAGCAGCCACCTACAAGTAAATGAGCAGTTCTTC.